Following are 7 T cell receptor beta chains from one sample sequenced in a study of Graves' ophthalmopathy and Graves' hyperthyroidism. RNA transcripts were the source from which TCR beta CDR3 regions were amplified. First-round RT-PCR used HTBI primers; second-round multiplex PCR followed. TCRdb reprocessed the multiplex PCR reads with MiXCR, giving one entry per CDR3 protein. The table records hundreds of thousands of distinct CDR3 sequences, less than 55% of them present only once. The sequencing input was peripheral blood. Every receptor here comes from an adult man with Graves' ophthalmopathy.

CDR3 sequence reads: CASTDGGDEQFF. The CDR3 bases are TGTGCCAGCACCGACGGGGGGGATGAGCAGTTCTTC. The gene calls are TRBV6-6 and TRBJ2-7; 8 nucleotides agree with TRBD2. The end of the DNA fits TRBJ2-1 better, so the J call may be wrong. Germline CDR1 and CDR2: MNHNY and SVGAGI (reference sequence). The CDR3 totals 12 residues.

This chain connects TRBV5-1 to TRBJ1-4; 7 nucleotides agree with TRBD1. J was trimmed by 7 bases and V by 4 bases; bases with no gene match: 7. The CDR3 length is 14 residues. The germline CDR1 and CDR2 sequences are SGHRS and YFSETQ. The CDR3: CASSLGQDGEKLFF. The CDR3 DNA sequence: TGCGCCAGCAGCCTTGGACAGGATGGTGAAAAACTGTTTTTT.

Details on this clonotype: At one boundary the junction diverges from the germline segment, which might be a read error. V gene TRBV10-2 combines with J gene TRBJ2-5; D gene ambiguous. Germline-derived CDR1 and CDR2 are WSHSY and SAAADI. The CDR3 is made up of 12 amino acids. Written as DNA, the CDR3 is TGTGCCAGCAGTTTCACGCAAGAGACCCAGTACTTC. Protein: CASSFTQETQYF.

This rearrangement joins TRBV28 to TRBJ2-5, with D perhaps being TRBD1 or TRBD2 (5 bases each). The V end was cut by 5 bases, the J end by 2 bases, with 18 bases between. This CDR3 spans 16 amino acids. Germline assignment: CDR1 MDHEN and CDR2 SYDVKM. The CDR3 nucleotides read TGTGCCAGCAGTCCCCCGGGGCTAGGCACGCAAGAGACCCAGTACTTC. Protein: CASSPPGLGTQETQYF.

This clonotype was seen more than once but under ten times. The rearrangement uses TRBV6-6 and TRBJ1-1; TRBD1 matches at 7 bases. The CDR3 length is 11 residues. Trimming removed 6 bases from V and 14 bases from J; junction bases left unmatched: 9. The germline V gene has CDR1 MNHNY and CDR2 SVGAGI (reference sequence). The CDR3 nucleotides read TGTGCCAGCAGAAGGGACAGCCCAGGCTTCTTT. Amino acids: CASRRDSPGFF.

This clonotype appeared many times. The CDR3 DNA sequence: TGTGCCAGCAGCCCCACAGGCCAGGTTGGCTACACCTTC. It translates to CASSPTGQVGYTF. The chain recombines TRBV7-9 with TRBJ1-2; D might be TRBD1 (5 bases). The CDR3 covers 13 residues. The ends were cut back, 5 bases at V and 7 bases at J, with 14 bases in the middle. Germline CDR1 SEHNR, CDR2 FQNEAQ (reference sequence). Full variable domain (outside the CDR3, taken from reference TRBV7-9 and TRBJ1-2): DTGVSQNPRHKITKRGQNVTFRCDPISEHNRLYWYRQTLGQGPEFLTYFQNEAQLEKSRLLSDRFSAERPKGSFSTLEIQRTEQGDSAMYLCASSPTGQVGYTFGSGTRLTVV.

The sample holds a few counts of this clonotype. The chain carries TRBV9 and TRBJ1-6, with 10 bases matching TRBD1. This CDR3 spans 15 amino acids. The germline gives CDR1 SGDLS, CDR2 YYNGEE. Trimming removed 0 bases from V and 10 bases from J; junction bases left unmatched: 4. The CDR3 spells CASSVDGTGESPLHF. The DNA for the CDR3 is TGTGCCAGCAGCGTAGACGGGACAGGGGAATCACCCCTCCACTTT.